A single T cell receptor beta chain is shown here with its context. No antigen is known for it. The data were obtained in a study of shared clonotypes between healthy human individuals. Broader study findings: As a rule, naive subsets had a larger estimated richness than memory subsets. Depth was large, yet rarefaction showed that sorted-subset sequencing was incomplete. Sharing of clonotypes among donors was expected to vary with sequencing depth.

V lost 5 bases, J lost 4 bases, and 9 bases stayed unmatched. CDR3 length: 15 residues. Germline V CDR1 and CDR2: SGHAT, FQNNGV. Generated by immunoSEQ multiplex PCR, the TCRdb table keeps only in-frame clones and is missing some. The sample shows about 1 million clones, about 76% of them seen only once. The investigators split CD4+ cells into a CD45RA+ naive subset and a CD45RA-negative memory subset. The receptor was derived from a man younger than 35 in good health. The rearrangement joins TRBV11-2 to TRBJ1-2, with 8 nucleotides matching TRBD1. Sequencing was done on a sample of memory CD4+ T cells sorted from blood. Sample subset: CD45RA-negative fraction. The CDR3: CASSPTGQGAYGYTF. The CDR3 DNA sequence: TGTGCCAGCAGCCCAACCGGACAGGGTGCCTATGGCTACACCTTC. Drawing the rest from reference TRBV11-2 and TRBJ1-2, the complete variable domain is EAGVAQSPRYKIIEKRQSVAFWCNPISGHATLYWYQQILGQGPKLLIQFQNNGVVDDSQLPKDRFSAERLKGVDSTLKIQPAKLEDSAVYLCASSPTGQGAYGYTFGSGTRLTVV.